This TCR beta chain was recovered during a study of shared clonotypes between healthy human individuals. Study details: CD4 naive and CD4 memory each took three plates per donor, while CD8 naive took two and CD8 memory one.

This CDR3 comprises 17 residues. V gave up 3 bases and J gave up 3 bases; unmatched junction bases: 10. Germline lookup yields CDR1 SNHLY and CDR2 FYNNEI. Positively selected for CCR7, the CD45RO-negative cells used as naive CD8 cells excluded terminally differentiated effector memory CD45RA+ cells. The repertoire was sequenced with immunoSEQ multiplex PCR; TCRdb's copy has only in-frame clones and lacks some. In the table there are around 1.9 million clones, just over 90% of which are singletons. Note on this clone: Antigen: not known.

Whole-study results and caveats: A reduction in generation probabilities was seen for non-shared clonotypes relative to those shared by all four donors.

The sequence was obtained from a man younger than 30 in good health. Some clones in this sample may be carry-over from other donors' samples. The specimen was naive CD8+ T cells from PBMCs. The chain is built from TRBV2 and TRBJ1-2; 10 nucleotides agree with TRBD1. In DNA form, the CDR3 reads TGTGCCAGCAGTGATTTGGGACGGGACAGGGGATACTATGGCTACACCTTC. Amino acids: CASSDLGRDRGYYGYTF.